This T cell receptor beta chain was documented in a study of shared clonotypes between healthy human individuals. Study at large: With ages of 18 to 49, the donors were a couple of women and a few men.

When replicate PCRs were run on sorted subsets, they used 200 to 250 ng DNA, about 30,000 T cell genomes. The repertoire was sequenced with immunoSEQ multiplex PCR; TCRdb's copy has only in-frame clones and lacks some. Here the sample spans some 580,000 clones, roughly 98% being singletons. Comment on this clone: Antigen unknown.

Selected positively for CCR7 and CD45RO-negative, naive CD8 cells excluded terminally differentiated effector memory CD45RA+ cells. Every contributor of samples was a Caucasian grown-up residing in Nashville, Tennessee. Study observations and caveats: With a handful of donors compared, roughly 4.9% of naive CD4 clonotypes were shared.

This clonotype originated in a man younger than 40 in good health. The material sequenced was naive CD8+ T cells sorted from blood.

CDR3 region: CASSMGIANEKLFF. The CDR3 DNA is TGTGCCAGCAGTATGGGAATAGCTAATGAAAAACTGTTTTTT. This rearrangement joins TRBV6-5 to TRBJ1-4; the D is unclear. CDR1 MNHEY and CDR2 SVGAGI come from the germline V gene. With 5 bases removed from V and 3 bases from J, the gap between germline ends came to 10 bases. The CDR3 runs 14 residues.